These T cell receptor beta chains were read from a single sample in a study of human T cells and chemical hapten exposure. TCRdb processed the RACE reads anew with MiXCR; each CDR3 protein has one entry. The table shows about 82,000 distinct CDR3 sequences, with roughly a tenth occurring only once. The sample here was whole blood, taken in connection with sensitization to the hapten diphenylcyclopropenone (DPC). The source of these receptors is a woman aged 50 to 60 with alopecia areata. Some clones in this sample may be carry-over from other donors' samples. The CDR3 runs from the conserved cysteine through the conserved F or W. Each record gives: D gene, V gene, J gene, clone size, CDR3 DNA, CDR3 protein. A D gene is named only where the DNA matches it firmly. Expanded clones are given a class, and other clones once, few, many or no size at all.

D gene: TRBD1; V gene: TRBV29-1; J gene: TRBJ1-1; clone size: .; CDR3 DNA: TGCAGCGTCCGGACAGGGAGTAGCACTGAAGCTTTCTTT; CDR3 protein: CSVRTGSSTEAFF
D gene: .; V gene: TRBV7-2; J gene: TRBJ1-3; clone size: once; CDR3 DNA: TGTGCCAGCAGCCCTAGTGGGGGCGCGAGGGGAAACACCATATATTTT; CDR3 protein: CASSPSGGARGNTIYF
D gene: .; V gene: TRBV9; J gene: TRBJ1-3; clone size: few; CDR3 DNA: TGTGCCAGCAGTCCCCTTCTAGGCGGTAGCTCTGGAAACACCATATATTTT; CDR3 protein: CASSPLLGGSSGNTIYF
D gene: .; V gene: TRBV3-1; J gene: TRBJ2-2; clone size: many; CDR3 DNA: TGTGCCAGCAGCCGGGACGGTCGAAACACCGGGGAGCTGTTTTTT; CDR3 protein: CASSRDGRNTGELFF
D gene: .; V gene: TRBV18; J gene: TRBJ1-1; clone size: many; CDR3 DNA: TGTGCCAGCTCACCCCGTCAGGGTAACACTGAAGCTTTCTTT; CDR3 protein: CASSPRQGNTEAFF
D gene: .; V gene: TRBV25-1; J gene: TRBJ1-4; clone size: many; CDR3 DNA: TGTGCCAGCAGTGACTACAGGGCCGCAACTAATGAAAAACTGTTTTTT; CDR3 protein: CASSDYRAATNEKLFF
D gene: .; V gene: TRBV7-6; J gene: TRBJ2-3; clone size: .; CDR3 DNA: TGTGCCAGCAGTCCCAGGTATTCCACAGATACGCAGTATTTT; CDR3 protein: CASSPRYSTDTQYF
D gene: .; V gene: TRBV4-3; J gene: TRBJ1-1; clone size: few; CDR3 DNA: TGCGCCAGCAGCCAAGAGAGTAGTCCGCGGGGGACTGAAGCTTTCTTT; CDR3 protein: CASSQESSPRGTEAFF
D gene: .; V gene: TRBV7-8; J gene: TRBJ2-7; clone size: many; CDR3 DNA: TGTGCCAGCAGCTTAGCGCCGAACCTAGACTACGAGCAGTACTTC; CDR3 protein: CASSLAPNLDYEQYF
D gene: .; V gene: TRBV4-2; J gene: TRBJ1-1; clone size: few; CDR3 DNA: TGTGCCAGCATCCGGGAAGTGGGGGACACTGAAGCTTTCTTT; CDR3 protein: CASIREVGDTEAFF
D gene: .; V gene: TRBV6-1; J gene: TRBJ1-1; clone size: .; CDR3 DNA: TGTGCCAGCAAAGGGGGAAAATCGAGCTCTCTGAACACTGAAGCTTTCTTT; CDR3 protein: CASKGGKSSSLNTEAFF
D gene: .; V gene: TRBV11-2; J gene: TRBJ2-3; clone size: many; CDR3 DNA: TGTGCCAGCAGCTTCCGGGGGCGAACTACAGATACGCAGTATTTT; CDR3 protein: CASSFRGRTTDTQYF
D gene: TRBD1; V gene: TRBV23-1; J gene: TRBJ1-5; clone size: .; CDR3 DNA: TGCGCCAGCAGTCCGGGACAGGTCAATCAGCCCCAGCATTTT; CDR3 protein: CASSPGQVNQPQHF
D gene: .; V gene: TRBV6-5; J gene: TRBJ1-5; clone size: few; CDR3 DNA: TGTGCCAGCAGTTACTCGGCAGAGAGCAATCAGCCCCAGCATTTT; CDR3 protein: CASSYSAESNQPQHF
D gene: TRBD1; V gene: TRBV28; J gene: TRBJ2-7; clone size: many; CDR3 DNA: TGTGCCAGCGGAAGACAGGGGTACGAGCAGTACTTC; CDR3 protein: CASGRQGYEQYF
D gene: .; V gene: TRBV29-1; J gene: TRBJ2-4; clone size: many; CDR3 DNA: TGCAGCGTCCGAACGTCGGACAAGCAGTACTTC; CDR3 protein: CSVRTSDKQYF
D gene: .; V gene: TRBV5-6; J gene: TRBJ2-6; clone size: many; CDR3 DNA: TGTGCCAGCAGCTCTCCCGGGGCCAACGTCCTGACTTTC; CDR3 protein: CASSSPGANVLTF
D gene: .; V gene: TRBV27; J gene: TRBJ2-1; clone size: few; CDR3 DNA: TGTGCCAGCAGTAGGGGACAATATGGTGAGCAGTTCTTC; CDR3 protein: CASSRGQYGEQFF
D gene: .; V gene: TRBV4-2; J gene: TRBJ2-3; clone size: many; CDR3 DNA: TGTGCCAGCAGCCAAGGCGTCGTAGGGCCAGATACGCAGTATTTT; CDR3 protein: CASSQGVVGPDTQYF
D gene: .; V gene: TRBV5-1; J gene: TRBJ2-3; clone size: .; CDR3 DNA: TGCGCCAGCAGCTTGGGTAGTACCCGCACAGATACGCAGTATTTT; CDR3 protein: CASSLGSTRTDTQYF
D gene: .; V gene: TRBV6-6; J gene: TRBJ1-5; clone size: many; CDR3 DNA: TGTGCCAGCAGTTACGCCATAAGGGATCCCCAGCATTTT; CDR3 protein: CASSYAIRDPQHF
D gene: .; V gene: TRBV6-1; J gene: TRBJ2-5; clone size: many; CDR3 DNA: TGTGCCAGCAGTGAATCTCGCTGGCAAGAGACCCAGTACTTC; CDR3 protein: CASSESRWQETQYF
D gene: TRBD2; V gene: TRBV29-1; J gene: TRBJ2-1; clone size: few; CDR3 DNA: TGCAGCGTTGGCGGGAGCTCCTACAATGAGCAGTTCTTC; CDR3 protein: CSVGGSSYNEQFF
D gene: .; V gene: TRBV3-1; J gene: TRBJ2-5; clone size: many; CDR3 DNA: TGTGCCAGCAGCTATCTCCAGGGGAATACGGAGACCCAGTACTTC; CDR3 protein: CASSYLQGNTETQYF
D gene: TRBD2; V gene: TRBV7-3; J gene: TRBJ2-3; clone size: many; CDR3 DNA: TGTGCCAGCAGTTCTCTAGCGGGAGGTGAGGATACGCAGTATTTT; CDR3 protein: CASSSLAGGEDTQYF
D gene: TRBD2; V gene: TRBV29-1; J gene: TRBJ2-1; clone size: .; CDR3 DNA: TGCAGCGCCTCACTAGCGGGAGGGCCTTTTGAGCAGTTCTTC; CDR3 protein: CSASLAGGPFEQFF
D gene: .; V gene: TRBV7-9; J gene: TRBJ2-3; clone size: many; CDR3 DNA: TGTGCCAGCAGTCCGGCAGATACGCAGTATTTT; CDR3 protein: CASSPADTQYF
D gene: TRBD1; V gene: TRBV19; J gene: TRBJ2-7; clone size: many; CDR3 DNA: TGTGCCAGTAGTAGGACAGGGAGCTACGAGCAGTACTTC; CDR3 protein: CASSRTGSYEQYF
D gene: .; V gene: TRBV3-1; J gene: TRBJ2-7; clone size: few; CDR3 DNA: TGTGCCAGCAGCCAGGTCGGGACCGAGCAGTACTTC; CDR3 protein: CASSQVGTEQYF
D gene: .; V gene: TRBV28; J gene: TRBJ2-3; clone size: .; CDR3 DNA: TGTGCCAGCAGTCAAGGGGGATTTAGCACAGATACGCAGTATTTT; CDR3 protein: CASSQGGFSTDTQYF
D gene: .; V gene: TRBV7-2; J gene: TRBJ1-6; clone size: many; CDR3 DNA: TGTGCCAGCCGGACAGCTTATAATTCACCCCTCCACTTT; CDR3 protein: CASRTAYNSPLHF
D gene: .; V gene: TRBV4-1; J gene: TRBJ1-4; clone size: many; CDR3 DNA: TGCGCCAGCAGCCAAGTTCGGAACAGCGGTGAAAAACTGTTTTTT; CDR3 protein: CASSQVRNSGEKLFF
D gene: .; V gene: TRBV10-3; J gene: TRBJ1-2; clone size: few; CDR3 DNA: TGTGCCATCAGTGAGGACGGGGTAGTGGCTGGCTACACCTTC; CDR3 protein: CAISEDGVVAGYTF
D gene: TRBD2; V gene: TRBV7-9; J gene: TRBJ2-3; clone size: many; CDR3 DNA: TGTGCCAGCAGCTTGGGGAGCGGGACCAGCACAGATACGCAGTATTTT; CDR3 protein: CASSLGSGTSTDTQYF
D gene: TRBD1; V gene: TRBV12-3/TRBV12-4; J gene: TRBJ1-4; clone size: .; CDR3 DNA: TGTGCCAGCAGTTCCGGGACAGGGGGGGCTAATGAAAAACTGTTTTTT; CDR3 protein: CASSSGTGGANEKLFF
D gene: .; V gene: TRBV3-1; J gene: TRBJ2-7; clone size: .; CDR3 DNA: TGTGCCAGCAGCCTAAGCCTAGTGGCGGACGGGCCCTTC; CDR3 protein: CASSLSLVADGPF
D gene: .; V gene: TRBV5-6; J gene: TRBJ2-4; clone size: many; CDR3 DNA: TGTGCCAGCAGCTTAGTAGCCAAAAACATTCAGTACTTC; CDR3 protein: CASSLVAKNIQYF
D gene: .; V gene: TRBV27; J gene: TRBJ1-5; clone size: .; CDR3 DNA: TGTGCCAGCGGGGACGGGGAATATAGCAATCAGCCCCAGCATTTT; CDR3 protein: CASGDGEYSNQPQHF
D gene: .; V gene: TRBV14; J gene: TRBJ1-1; clone size: few; CDR3 DNA: TGTGCCAGCAGTGCAAACAGGGCGAACACTGAAGCTTTCTTT; CDR3 protein: CASSANRANTEAFF
D gene: .; V gene: TRBV18; J gene: TRBJ2-3; clone size: few; CDR3 DNA: TGTGCCAGCTTTGGGCGAAACACAGATACGCAGTATTTT; CDR3 protein: CASFGRNTDTQYF
D gene: .; V gene: TRBV2; J gene: TRBJ2-7; clone size: .; CDR3 DNA: TGTGCCAGCACTAAGCGATCTTCCTACGAGCAGTACTTC; CDR3 protein: CASTKRSSYEQYF
D gene: .; V gene: TRBV29-1; J gene: TRBJ2-3; clone size: medium-sized; CDR3 DNA: TGCAGCCTCCGCGGCACAGATACGCAGTATTTT; CDR3 protein: CSLRGTDTQYF
D gene: TRBD2; V gene: TRBV7-6; J gene: TRBJ2-3; clone size: .; CDR3 DNA: TGTGCCAGCAGCTTACCACTAGCGGGGGGTAACACAGATACGCAGTATTTT; CDR3 protein: CASSLPLAGGNTDTQYF
D gene: .; V gene: TRBV6-6; J gene: TRBJ2-2; clone size: many; CDR3 DNA: TGTGCCAGCAGGACGGGGGAAACCGGGGAGCTGTTTTTT; CDR3 protein: CASRTGETGELFF
D gene: .; V gene: TRBV12-3/TRBV12-4; J gene: TRBJ1-5; clone size: .; CDR3 DNA: TGTGCCAGCAGTTTAACGCAGGGTGACAATCAGCCCCAGCATTTT; CDR3 protein: CASSLTQGDNQPQHF